This T cell receptor (beta chain) appears in the sequencing data of a study of blood T cells in healthy people across ages. Study-wide results and caveats: Naive CD4+ cells and diversity were both higher in long-lived donors than in aged donors.

A sample-barcoded 5' primer and a J-beta primer mix were used in a second PCR of roughly 7 to 11 cycles. TCRdb processed the 5' RACE reads anew with MiXCR; each CDR3 protein has one entry. The sample comprises 900,000 to 950,000 distinct CDR3 sequences, about 28% of which are singletons, and approximately 10% rests with the top ten. Many counts were recorded for this clonotype. Its antigen is still unknown. The CDR3 is made up of 15 amino acids. Per the germline V gene, CDR1 is MNHEY and CDR2 is SVGEGT. Trimming removed 0 bases at V and 6 bases at J, with 9 bases between. The sample was also linked to a second study, of T cells of mothers and their children. Per that study: The authors identified no persistent microchimeric T cell clones.

The sequencing sample was made of blood. The rearrangement joins TRBV6-2 or TRBV6-3 to TRBJ1-6; TRBD1 might be the D (5 bases). This receptor was taken from a woman in her 40s in good health. CDR3 amino acids: CASSYSGRSNSPLHF. CDR3 coding DNA: TGTGCCAGCAGTTACTCGGGACGGAGTAATTCACCCCTCCACTTT.